This entry describes one T cell receptor (beta chain). This CDR3 region has 13 residues. Germline V gives CDR1 LGHDT, CDR2 YNNKEL (reference sequence). Trimming left V 1 base short and J 4 bases short, with 8 bases between. The data belong to a study of blood T cell repertoires in COVID-19. Study-wide context: Both acute and convalescent COVID-19 samples were obtained from the United States, Italy and Spain. Nucleic acid was either cDNA or gDNA, and it came from T cells, B-cell-depleted T cells, or PBMCs.

Authors' processing steps: Researchers report that nucleated cell counts were estimated from reference gene primer amplification. TCRdb's copy holds only in-frame clones and misses some; the assay was immunoSEQ multiplex PCR. V and J calls plus clone size are reproduced from that table; the DNA served to infer D and trimming. The sample includes roughly 160,000 clones, about 85% of them seen just once. A Seattle source enrolled patients during active infection and followed them longitudinally. Sequencing was carried out using peripheral blood. The origin of this receptor is a man at least 80 years old with COVID-19, enrolled during active disease. The chain employs TRBV3-1 (or the pseudogene TRBV3-2) and TRBJ2-7; D call uncertain. The CDR3 DNA is TGTGCCAGCAGCCAAGTACAGAAGTACGAGCAGTACTTC. This gives the protein CASSQVQKYEQYF.